These T cell receptor beta chains were read from a single sample in a study of blood T cell repertoires in COVID-19. Clones were sequenced by immunoSEQ multiplex PCR, and TCRdb holds only the in-frame ones, with some missing. The data contain under 150,000 clones, more than 90% of them seen just once; the ten biggest clones take up about 3.5%. Sequenced: peripheral blood. The receptors were gathered from a man aged 50 or older with active COVID-19. Both conserved end residues are part of each CDR3. A D gene is named only where the DNA matches it firmly. Clone size is stated in some rows and not others, as once, few, many or a class when expanded.

>-|TRBJ2-1|TRBD2|TRBV6-2/TRBV6-3
CASSRSGRARNEQFF
TGTGCCAGCAGCCGTAGCGGGAGGGCCCGCAATGAGCAGTTCTTC
>-|TRBJ2-1|TRBD2|TRBV10-1
CASKGPQLAGGNEQFF
TGCGCCAGCAAAGGGCCCCAACTAGCGGGAGGGAATGAGCAGTTCTTC
>-|TRBJ1-2|TRBD1|TRBV5-8
CASSPAGTGRHSGYTF
TGTGCCAGCAGCCCCGCCGGGACAGGGAGGCATAGTGGCTACACCTTC
>-|TRBJ2-1|TRBD2|TRBV2
CASRPGLAGRNEQFF
TGTGCCAGCAGGCCGGGACTAGCGGGAAGGAATGAGCAGTTCTTC
>-|TRBJ2-7|-|TRBV6-5
CASSYREGGNEQYF
TGTGCCAGCAGTTATCGAGAAGGGGGAAACGAGCAGTACTTC
>-|TRBJ1-3|-|TRBV6-5
CASLRQVYSGNTIYF
TGTGCCAGCCTCAGACAGGTGTACTCTGGAAACACCATATATTTT
>-|TRBJ2-7|TRBD1|TRBV4-2
CASSTRQGVDYEQYF
TGTGCCAGCTCCACAAGACAGGGGGTGGACTACGAGCAGTACTTC
>few|TRBJ2-5|-|TRBV11-2
CASSLWGPGARETQYF
TGTGCCAGCAGCCTCTGGGGGCCAGGGGCAAGAGAGACCCAGTACTTC
>once|TRBJ2-5|-|TRBV11-2
CASSLVAGARETQYF
TGTGCCAGCAGCTTAGTGGCGGGGGCGCGGGAGACCCAGTACTTC
>-|TRBJ1-6|-|TRBV11-2
CASRQGPNSPLHF
TGTGCCAGCAGACAGGGTCCGAATTCACCCCTCCACTTT
>-|TRBJ1-5|-|TRBV3-1/TRBV3-2
CASSLRGAGQPQHF
TGTGCCAGCAGCCTCAGGGGCGCAGGCCAGCCCCAGCATTTT
>-|TRBJ2-5|TRBD2|TRBV11-3
CASSLGLAKETQYF
TGTGCCAGCAGCTTAGGACTAGCGAAAGAGACCCAGTACTTC
>-|TRBJ2-2|TRBD2|TRBV19
CASSSSGVSTGELFF
TGTGCCAGTAGTTCGAGCGGGGTGAGCACCGGGGAGCTGTTTTTT
>-|TRBJ2-3|-|TRBV5-1
CASSLGREKWDTQYF
TGCGCCAGCAGCTTGGGTCGGGAGAAATGGGATACGCAGTATTTT
>-|TRBJ1-1|-|TRBV10-3
CAISPDSRHTEAFF
TGTGCCATCAGCCCTGACAGCAGACACACTGAAGCTTTCTTT
>-|TRBJ1-4|TRBD1|TRBV2
CAIAGGSEKLFF
TGTGCCATTGCAGGGGGCAGTGAAAAACTGTTTTTT
>-|TRBJ2-3|TRBD2|TRBV7-2
CASVRGGDTDTQYF
TGTGCCAGCGTCCGGGGAGGGGACACAGATACGCAGTATTTT
>-|TRBJ1-1|-|TRBV6-5
CASSRRGSRPTEAFF
TGTGCCAGCAGCCGGAGGGGCAGCCGACCCACTGAAGCTTTCTTT
>-|TRBJ2-1|-|TRBV27
CASRLYNEQFF
TGTGCCAGCAGACTCTACAATGAGCAGTTCTTC
>-|TRBJ2-1|-|TRBV9
CASSVDTGSTNEQFF
TGTGCCAGCAGCGTAGATACGGGATCGACAAATGAGCAGTTCTTC
>once|TRBJ2-2|-|TRBV12-3/TRBV12-4
CASSFSGTGELFF
TGTGCCAGCAGTTTCTCGGGCACCGGGGAGCTGTTTTTT
>once|TRBJ2-1|TRBD1|TRBV5-5
CASSLRSTGAWDEQFF
TGTGCCAGCAGCTTGCGGTCGACAGGGGCCTGGGATGAGCAGTTCTTC
>few|TRBJ2-5|TRBD2|TRBV5-5
CASSPIGLAGVKETQYF
TGTGCCAGCAGCCCTATCGGGTTAGCGGGCGTAAAAGAGACCCAGTACTTC
>-|TRBJ2-3|TRBD2|TRBV10-2
CASRFGGDTQYF
TGCGCCAGCAGATTCGGGGGGGATACGCAGTATTTT
>-|TRBJ1-6|-|TRBV12-3/TRBV12-4
CASSFGVSPLHF
TGTGCCAGCAGTTTCGGGGTCTCACCCCTCCACTTT
>-|TRBJ2-5|TRBD2|TRBV27
CASSILAGGAETQYF
TGTGCCAGCAGTATACTAGCGGGGGGGGCAGAGACCCAGTACTTC
>-|TRBJ2-3|-|TRBV4-1
CASSQGKGVNFADTQYF
TGCGCCAGCAGCCAAGGGAAAGGAGTTAATTTCGCAGATACGCAGTATTTT
>-|TRBJ2-1|TRBD2|TRBV18
CASSPPGLAGDNEQFF
TGTGCCAGCTCACCACCAGGACTAGCGGGAGATAATGAGCAGTTCTTC
>-|TRBJ1-2|-|TRBV5-5
CASSPEVQGLYYGYTF
TGTGCCAGCAGCCCTGAGGTGCAGGGCCTATACTATGGCTACACCTTC
>-|TRBJ2-2|TRBD2|TRBV7-2
CASSMSGSGTGELFF
TGTGCCAGCAGTATGAGCGGGAGTGGAACCGGGGAGCTGTTTTTT
>once|TRBJ2-3|TRBD1|TRBV7-6
CASSSGDRGTDTQYF
TGTGCCAGCAGCTCCGGGGACAGGGGCACAGATACGCAGTATTTT
>-|TRBJ2-5|-|TRBV5-1
CASSLESETQYF
TGCGCCAGCAGCCTTGAGTCGGAGACCCAGTACTTC
>many|TRBJ2-5|-|TRBV2
CASLARPPQETQYF
TGTGCCAGTCTTGCGCGGCCACCCCAAGAGACCCAGTACTTC
>-|TRBJ2-3|-|TRBV7-2
CASSFARTNPADTQYF
TGTGCCAGCAGCTTTGCTAGGACTAATCCAGCAGATACGCAGTATTTT
>-|TRBJ2-3|TRBD2|TRBV6-1
CASSERPSGSSTDTQYF
TGTGCCAGCAGTGAAAGGCCTAGCGGGTCTAGCACAGATACGCAGTATTTT
>-|TRBJ2-1|TRBD2|TRBV6-5
CASSYLTSGIVEQFF
TGTGCCAGCAGTTACCTGACTAGCGGGATCGTTGAGCAGTTCTTC
>-|TRBJ2-3|-|TRBV5-5
CASSLGASLITDTQYF
TGTGCCAGCAGCTTGGGGGCCAGTTTGATCACAGATACGCAGTATTTT
>-|TRBJ2-1|-|TRBV5-5
CASSLQGHNNEQFF
TGTGCCAGCAGCTTGCAGGGGCACAACAATGAGCAGTTCTTC
>-|TRBJ1-1|-|TRBV19
CASSRQMNTEAFF
TGTGCCAGTAGCAGACAGATGAACACTGAAGCTTTCTTT
>-|TRBJ1-2|TRBD1|TRBV25-1
CASSEGGTGGLFAGYTF
TGTGCCAGCAGTGAGGGGGGGACAGGGGGCCTCTTTGCTGGCTACACCTTC
>-|TRBJ1-1|-|TRBV5-1
CASSPTGTQNTEAFF
TGCGCCAGCAGCCCCACCGGGACTCAGAACACTGAAGCTTTCTTT
>-|TRBJ1-6|-|TRBV27
CASSKRGSPLHF
TGTGCCAGCAGTAAAAGAGGTTCACCCCTCCACTTT
>-|TRBJ1-1|-|TRBV4-1
CASSQDSQGTRLFKEAFF
TGCGCCAGCAGCCAGGATAGTCAGGGGACCCGACTATTTAAAGAAGCTTTCTTT
>-|TRBJ2-1|TRBD2|TRBV6-5
CASSYSKAGVYNEQFF
TGTGCCAGCAGTTACTCGAAGGCGGGAGTATACAATGAGCAGTTCTTC
>-|TRBJ1-1|-|TRBV9
CASSVKAAGYTEAFF
TGTGCCAGCAGCGTAAAGGCGGCCGGCTACACTGAAGCTTTCTTT
>-|TRBJ1-1|-|TRBV19
CASSIDTMGTEAFF
TGTGCCAGTAGTATCGACACCATGGGCACTGAAGCTTTCTTT
>-|TRBJ2-3|-|TRBV4-2
CASSQDGTGSLTDTQYF
TGTGCCAGCAGCCAGGACGGTACCGGGAGTTTGACAGATACGCAGTATTTT
>-|TRBJ2-1|TRBD1|TRBV11-2
CASSLGTGIYEQFF
TGTGCCAGCAGCTTAGGGACAGGGATTTATGAGCAGTTCTTC
>-|TRBJ2-7|TRBD1|TRBV9
CASSQAPDRGYEQYF
TGTGCCAGCAGCCAAGCCCCGGACAGGGGTTACGAGCAGTACTTC